These T cell receptor beta chains were read from a single sample in a study of T cell responses to AZD1222 COVID-19 vaccine. TCRdb keeps only in-frame clones here, not all; method: immunoSEQ multiplex PCR. This sample yields approximately 120,000 clones, of which about 92% are seen a single time; 4.4% belongs to the top ten. Sequencing was performed on peripheral blood, taken on day 0 of MenACWY control vaccination. Receptor source: an adult in good health. The CDR3 runs from the conserved cysteine through the conserved F or W. The D gene is left open where the match is weak. Size tells how often a clone was seen (once, few, many) or the class of an expanded clone, and some rows leave it out.

clone size | J gene | V gene | D gene | CDR3 protein | CDR3 DNA
. | TRBJ2-3 | TRBV18 | . | CASSPMTDTQYF | TGTGCCAGCTCACCAATGACAGATACGCAGTATTTT
. | TRBJ1-2 | TRBV7-6 | TRBD1 | CASSLGQGARGYTF | TGTGCCAGCAGCTTGGGACAGGGGGCTCGTGGCTACACCTTC
. | TRBJ2-7 | TRBV4-1 | TRBD2 | CASSPYGAGVDEQYF | TGCGCCAGCAGCCCCTACGGGGCGGGAGTAGACGAGCAGTACTTC
. | TRBJ2-3 | TRBV18 | . | CASSPGTELTDTQYF | TGTGCCAGCTCACCAGGGACTGAACTAACAGATACGCAGTATTTT
. | TRBJ1-4 | TRBV27 | . | CASSLSAAPTNEKLFF | TGTGCCAGCAGTTTATCGGCAGCCCCAACTAATGAAAAACTGTTTTTT
. | TRBJ2-7 | TRBV6-5 | . | CASSYQHFYYEQYF | TGTGCCAGCAGTTATCAACATTTTTACTACGAGCAGTACTTC
. | TRBJ2-2 | TRBV11-2 | . | CASSFIGANTGELFF | TGTGCCAGCAGCTTTATTGGGGCGAACACCGGGGAGCTGTTTTTT
once | TRBJ1-5 | TRBV15 | . | CATKMFAGDQPQHF | TGTGCCACCAAAATGTTCGCTGGGGATCAGCCCCAGCATTTT
. | TRBJ1-1 | TRBV7-6 | . | CATSRIGTANTEAFF | TGTGCCACCTCTAGAATCGGGACCGCGAACACTGAAGCTTTCTTT
. | TRBJ2-3 | TRBV19 | TRBD2 | CASSIRRGGTDTQYF | TGTGCCAGTAGTATACGGCGGGGGGGTACAGATACGCAGTATTTT
. | TRBJ1-5 | TRBV6-5 | TRBD1 | CANFFDRGKQPQHF | TGTGCCAACTTTTTCGACAGGGGGAAGCAGCCCCAGCATTTT
. | TRBJ2-1 | TRBV18 | TRBD1 | CASSKQGAVGNEQFF | TGTGCCAGCTCAAAACAGGGGGCAGTGGGGAATGAGCAGTTCTTC
. | TRBJ2-4 | TRBV6-2/TRBV6-3 | . | CASSSGLPVSKNIQYF | TGTGCCAGCAGTTCAGGGTTACCGGTTTCCAAAAACATTCAGTACTTC
. | TRBJ2-7 | TRBV19 | . | CASSPSLLGEQYF | TGTGCCAGTAGTCCTTCTTTGTTGGGCGAGCAGTACTTC
. | TRBJ2-2 | TRBV28 | TRBD1 | CASSSYRGTGELFF | TGTGCCAGCAGTTCCTACAGGGGCACCGGGGAGCTGTTTTTT
. | TRBJ2-1 | TRBV12-3/TRBV12-4 | . | CASSLSGSNEQFF | TGTGCCAGCAGTTTAAGTGGGAGTAATGAGCAGTTCTTC
. | TRBJ1-5 | TRBV4-1 | . | CASSQDGISNQPQHF | TGCGCCAGCAGCCAAGATGGCATTAGCAATCAGCCCCAGCATTTT
few | TRBJ2-7 | TRBV7-9 | TRBD2 | CASKSGTSYEQYF | TGTGCCAGCAAGAGCGGGACCTCCTACGAGCAGTACTTC
. | TRBJ1-1 | TRBV9 | . | CASSPRDSLWLNTEAFF | TGTGCCAGCAGCCCAAGGGACTCCCTCTGGTTGAACACTGAAGCTTTCTTT
once | TRBJ1-4 | TRBV10-3 | . | CAISDSQNSPGREKLFF | TGTGCCATCAGTGATTCCCAGAACAGCCCTGGGAGGGAAAAACTGTTTTTT
. | TRBJ2-7 | TRBV27 | TRBD2 | CASSRQLAGGTYEQYF | TGTGCCAGCAGTCGCCAGCTAGCGGGAGGGACCTACGAGCAGTACTTC
. | TRBJ2-2 | TRBV6-5 | . | CASRPTRGRTGELFF | TGTGCCAGCAGACCTACGAGGGGGAGAACCGGGGAGCTGTTTTTT
. | TRBJ2-2 | TRBV3-1/TRBV3-2 | . | CASSHLRRTGELFF | TGTGCCAGCAGCCACCTTAGGCGCACCGGGGAGCTGTTTTTT
. | TRBJ1-2 | TRBV5-4 | TRBD1 | CASSTTGGRYGYTF | TGTGCCAGCAGCACCACAGGGGGCCGGTATGGCTACACCTTC
. | TRBJ2-7 | TRBV28 | . | CASNRKRAYEQYF | TGTGCCAGCAACCGAAAAAGGGCCTACGAGCAGTACTTC
. | TRBJ2-2 | TRBV6-5 | TRBD1 | CASSRQGSNTGELFF | TGTGCCAGCAGTAGACAGGGGTCGAACACCGGGGAGCTGTTTTTT
once | TRBJ2-7 | TRBV5-3 | . | CARSSYEQYF | TGTGCCAGAAGCAGCTACGAGCAGTACTTC